A selection of T cell receptor beta chains follows, all from one sample in a study of cytomegalovirus exposure and HLA in healthy donors. Profiled with immunoSEQ multiplex PCR; TCRdb holds only in-frame clones, not every one. The repertoire includes more than 90,000 clones, over 65% of them detected once, and just over 0.75% sits in the top ten. The sequenced sample consisted of PBMCs. These receptor sequences come from a woman aged 55-69 years in good health and CMV-seronegative. CDR3s include the opening cysteine and the closing phenylalanine or tryptophan.

CASSMLPRRWDRGQDSNQPQHF | TRBV19
CASSPLGHMSLGAEAFF | TRBV7-9
CASKREAGANVLTF | TRBV2
CASSIAWGKGQGLQETQYF | TRBV19
CASSTGTRTDTQYF | TRBV28
CASSVQGNTEAFF | TRBV27
CASSDDGRALSYEQYF | TRBV19
CASSLSGLAGGPRSQYF | TRBV7-8
CAWSPGTTIFGNTIYF | TRBV30
CASSMPSGARGNTIYF | TRBV19
CASSLRAAGVTSGANVLTF | TRBV13
CASTDRQNTEAFF | TRBV6-1
CASSFSGLAGRNEQFF | TRBV7-2
CSGRQGATTEAFF | TRBV29-1
CASSSLSGRNSGANVLTF | TRBV7-9
CASSAHRDFTGELFF | TRBV25-1
CASSLGGSGTDTQYF | TRBV5-6
CASSLGGGAAKNIQYF | TRBV5-4
CASSEGQGATEAFF | TRBV25-1
CASSLRTGADTIYF | TRBV5-6
CASHISPGGASEQFF | TRBV5-1
CASSFAWRGHSYGYTF | TRBV7-9
CASSLWGGDQPQHF | TRBV28
CASCGSTYEQYF | TRBV6-1
CSVETGLSGTEAFF | TRBV29-1
CASSQAWDRGAYGYTF | TRBV4-3
CASSLDSYEQYF | TRBV28
CSVVGATIYEQYF | TRBV29-1
CASSKGQITGELFF | TRBV11-3
CASSPRYEQYF | TRBV28
CASSLVGGDGYTF | TRBV7-2
CASSFAGLDTQYF | TRBV27
CASSPTRRLETQYF | TRBV7-9
CASSRGPDRGHKEQFF | TRBV27
CASSSDEEAFF | TRBV7-9
CASSLANLQGYYGYTF | TRBV11-2
CAWSGTSVSYNEQFF | TRBV30
CASSVLAGVSETQYF | TRBV6-1
CASSTPPGGPNEKLFF | TRBV4-1
CASSVVTPQGNQPQHF | TRBV6-1
CASSSGTSGSSETQYF | TRBV5-1
CASSSRQGADTQYF | TRBV5-1
CASSQETSGRLNEQFF | TRBV4-3
CASSGGDRGLYEQYF | TRBV9
CASSVVGGPLTDTQYF | TRBV9
CASKVTGLAGGESSYNEQFF | TRBV28
CASSGRLAGLQETQYF | TRBV7-9
CASVGDGGRACYEQYF | TRBV6-4
CASSRLGQESYEQYF | TRBV5-6
CSVGGGALTDTQYF | TRBV29-1
CASSYSPGGADYGYTF | TRBV6-6
CASSHGQGNEQFF | TRBV27
CASSNRDRQYNEQFF | TRBV19